The rows below give T cell receptor beta chains drawn from one sample of a study of T cell responses to AZD1222 COVID-19 vaccine. Produced via immunoSEQ multiplex PCR; TCRdb's table is partial and in-frame only. The table shows about 110,000 clones, with roughly 90% occurring only once. Sample: peripheral blood, taken on day 0 of AZD1222 vaccination. These receptors were collected from an adult in good health. Both conserved end residues are part of each CDR3. D genes are given only for firm matches. Expanded clones get a size class; other rows say once, few or many, or leave the size out.

V: TRBV3-1/TRBV3-2; J: TRBJ2-3; size: .; D: .; DNA: TGTGCCAGCAGCCAAGCCGCGGCGGAAACAGATACGCAGTATTTT; CDR3: CASSQAAAETDTQYF
V: TRBV5-1; J: TRBJ1-1; size: .; D: .; DNA: TGCGCCAGCAGCTTGAATTCGGCTGAAGCTTTCTTT; CDR3: CASSLNSAEAFF
V: TRBV7-3; J: TRBJ2-1; size: .; D: TRBD2; DNA: TGTGCCAGCAGCCTCAGACTAGCGGGAGAAGAGCAGTTCTTC; CDR3: CASSLRLAGEEQFF
V: TRBV2; J: TRBJ1-3; size: .; D: TRBD1; DNA: TGTGCCAGCAGGGGGGACAGCTCTGGAAACACCATATATTTT; CDR3: CASRGDSSGNTIYF
V: TRBV6-2/TRBV6-3; J: TRBJ2-3; size: once; D: TRBD1; DNA: TGTGCCAGCAGTTACTCCGGACAGGAGAGCACAGATACGCAGTATTTT; CDR3: CASSYSGQESTDTQYF
V: TRBV29-1; J: TRBJ2-3; size: .; D: .; DNA: TGCAGCGCTACCGGTCTTGGAGGAGGCACAGATACGCAGTATTTT; CDR3: CSATGLGGGTDTQYF
V: TRBV5-4; J: TRBJ2-7; size: .; D: .; DNA: TGTGCCAGCAGCCCAGGGGGGGCTCCGAGGGAGCAGTACTTC; CDR3: CASSPGGAPREQYF
V: TRBV23-1; J: TRBJ2-7; size: once; D: TRBD2; DNA: TGCGCCAGCAGTCAATTTCGGGCGGGAGGCCACGAGCAGTACTTC; CDR3: CASSQFRAGGHEQYF
V: TRBV7-7; J: TRBJ2-5; size: .; D: .; DNA: TGTGCTAGCAGCTTATCGCGGGCCTGGGGAACCCAGTACTTC; CDR3: CASSLSRAWGTQYF
V: TRBV4-1; J: TRBJ2-1; size: .; D: TRBD2; DNA: TGCGCCAGCAGCCATCGGGTGGGACTAGCGTTTGAGCAGTTCTTC; CDR3: CASSHRVGLAFEQFF
V: TRBV19; J: TRBJ1-5; size: .; D: .; DNA: TGTGCCAGTGCCCGGGGGGGACTGCAGTATCAGCCCCAGCATTTT; CDR3: CASARGGLQYQPQHF
V: TRBV7-2; J: TRBJ1-3; size: .; D: .; DNA: TGTGCCAGCAGCAATACAGCCTCTGGAAACACCATATATTTT; CDR3: CASSNTASGNTIYF
V: TRBV28; J: TRBJ1-2; size: .; D: .; DNA: TGTGCCAGCAGAACGGGAGCTAACTATGGCTACACCTTC; CDR3: CASRTGANYGYTF
V: TRBV11-1; J: TRBJ1-2; size: .; D: .; DNA: TGTGCCAGCAGTAACAGCTATGGCTACACCTTC; CDR3: CASSNSYGYTF
V: TRBV29-1; J: TRBJ1-6; size: once; D: .; DNA: TGCAGCGCTATGGGGGTAGGAAGTAATTCACCCCTCCACTTT; CDR3: CSAMGVGSNSPLHF
V: TRBV28; J: TRBJ2-7; size: .; D: .; DNA: TGTGCCAGCAGCCCGGCTGCCGGATACGGCTCCTACGAGCAGTACTTC; CDR3: CASSPAAGYGSYEQYF
V: TRBV7-9; J: TRBJ2-7; size: .; D: TRBD1; DNA: TGTGCCAGCAGCCGCGGACAGGGCAATTACGGACGCGAGCAGTACTTC; CDR3: CASSRGQGNYGREQYF
V: TRBV7-2; J: TRBJ2-1; size: .; D: TRBD1; DNA: TGTGCCAGCAGGGGGACAGGGATCCGCAATGAGCAGTTCTTC; CDR3: CASRGTGIRNEQFF
V: TRBV18; J: TRBJ2-3; size: .; D: TRBD2; DNA: TGTGCCAGCTCACCACCGACTAGCGGAGGGACAGATACGCAGTATTTT; CDR3: CASSPPTSGGTDTQYF
V: TRBV3-1/TRBV3-2; J: TRBJ1-5; size: .; D: .; DNA: TGTGCCAGCAGCTTGACAGTTAGCAATCAGCCCCAGCATTTT; CDR3: CASSLTVSNQPQHF
V: TRBV27; J: TRBJ2-7; size: few; D: TRBD1; DNA: TGTGCCAGCAGTAAGAAGACAGGGATAAACGAGCAGTACTTC; CDR3: CASSKKTGINEQYF
V: TRBV10-3; J: TRBJ2-1; size: .; D: .; DNA: TGTGCCATCAGTGATTCCGTGAGTCGATCAGAGCAGTTCTTC; CDR3: CAISDSVSRSEQFF
V: TRBV7-2; J: TRBJ1-1; size: .; D: .; DNA: TGTGCCAGCAGCTTAGACAGCATGAACACTGAAGCTTTCTTT; CDR3: CASSLDSMNTEAFF
V: TRBV6-6; J: TRBJ2-3; size: .; D: .; DNA: TGTGCCAGCAGTTACGCGGGGTACACAGATACGCAGTATTTT; CDR3: CASSYAGYTDTQYF
V: TRBV4-3; J: TRBJ2-1; size: few; D: TRBD1; DNA: TGCGCCAGCAGCCATTACACAGGGGGGCCCTACAATGAGCAGTTCTTC; CDR3: CASSHYTGGPYNEQFF
V: TRBV6-5; J: TRBJ1-1; size: .; D: .; DNA: TGTGCCAGCAGGGCAACAAAGAACACTGAAGCTTTCTTT; CDR3: CASRATKNTEAFF
V: TRBV6-6; J: TRBJ2-3; size: .; D: TRBD2; DNA: TGTGCCAGCGGATTAACTAGCGACGATACGCAGTATTTT; CDR3: CASGLTSDDTQYF
V: TRBV19; J: TRBJ2-7; size: .; D: TRBD2; DNA: TGTGCCAGTACAGTACGAGCGGGAATCTACGAGCAGTACTTC; CDR3: CASTVRAGIYEQYF
V: TRBV14; J: TRBJ2-1; size: .; D: .; DNA: TGTGCCAGCAGCCACCGAGGGGGGACCTCCCAGTTCTTC; CDR3: CASSHRGGTSQFF
V: TRBV7-2; J: TRBJ2-3; size: .; D: TRBD2; DNA: TGTGCCAGCAGCTTAGGAGCGGGAGTAGTAGATACGCAGTATTTT; CDR3: CASSLGAGVVDTQYF
V: TRBV19; J: TRBJ1-2; size: .; D: .; DNA: TGTGCCAGTAGAGGGGGACAAGAAATTAGCTATGGCTACACCTTC; CDR3: CASRGGQEISYGYTF
V: TRBV7-2; J: TRBJ1-2; size: once; D: .; DNA: TGTGCCAGCAGCCCGGACTCTAACTATGGCTACACCTTC; CDR3: CASSPDSNYGYTF
V: TRBV7-2; J: TRBJ1-4; size: .; D: .; DNA: TGTGCCAGCAGCACCTCCGGAATGACTAATGAAAAACTGTTTTTT; CDR3: CASSTSGMTNEKLFF
V: TRBV4-2; J: TRBJ1-6; size: .; D: .; DNA: TGTGCCAGCAGCCAAGTCCGTTTAAGGTCACCCCTCCACTTT; CDR3: CASSQVRLRSPLHF
V: TRBV25-1; J: TRBJ2-2; size: .; D: .; DNA: TGTGCCAGCAGTGACTTCGGGGGGCAGGGCACCGGGGAGCTGTTTTTT; CDR3: CASSDFGGQGTGELFF
V: TRBV2; J: TRBJ1-1; size: .; D: .; DNA: TGTGCCAGAGTGGTGGACACTGAAGCTTTCTTT; CDR3: CARVVDTEAFF
V: TRBV7-2; J: TRBJ1-3; size: .; D: .; DNA: TGTGCCAGCAGCTCCAGGGTGTACGGAAACACCATATATTTT; CDR3: CASSSRVYGNTIYF
V: TRBV28; J: TRBJ2-2; size: .; D: .; DNA: TGTGCCAGCAGTTTGAGAGGTGGCACCGGGGAGCTGTTTTTT; CDR3: CASSLRGGTGELFF
V: TRBV30; J: TRBJ2-7; size: .; D: TRBD2; DNA: TGTGCCTGGAGTGTAGGCCCGGGGGGTACTGTGTACGAGCAGTACTTC; CDR3: CAWSVGPGGTVYEQYF
V: TRBV7-2; J: TRBJ1-2; size: .; D: .; DNA: TGTGCCAGCAGCTCACGACCTTACGGCTACACCTTC; CDR3: CASSSRPYGYTF
V: TRBV5-1; J: TRBJ1-5; size: once; D: TRBD1; DNA: TGCGCCAGCAGTCTCGGGACAGGCCCCAATCAGCCCCAACATTTT; CDR3: CASSLGTGPNQPQHF
V: TRBV6-4; J: TRBJ2-1; size: .; D: TRBD2; DNA: TGTGCCAGCAGCGCCGCCGGGACTAGCGGGAACTTTGAGCAGTTCTTC; CDR3: CASSAAGTSGNFEQFF
V: TRBV18; J: TRBJ1-2; size: once; D: .; DNA: TGTGCCAGCTCACCACCCGGCAGGGCCTATGGCTACACCTTC; CDR3: CASSPPGRAYGYTF
V: TRBV7-2; J: TRBJ2-5; size: few; D: .; DNA: TGTGCCAGCAGCCCCCGCGCCGGGGCACAAGAGACCCAGTACTTC; CDR3: CASSPRAGAQETQYF
V: TRBV5-1; J: TRBJ2-1; size: .; D: TRBD2; DNA: TGCGCCAGCAGCATCCGGACTAGCATCTACAATGAGCAGTTCTTC; CDR3: CASSIRTSIYNEQFF
V: TRBV6-5; J: TRBJ1-2; size: once; D: .; DNA: TGTGCCAGCAGTTACTCGACGGGGGGGTACTATGGCTACACCTTC; CDR3: CASSYSTGGYYGYTF
V: TRBV19; J: TRBJ1-6; size: .; D: TRBD1; DNA: TGTGCCAGTAGTATCCCTGACAGGGGACGTTCACCCCTCCACTTT; CDR3: CASSIPDRGRSPLHF